The next 29 T cell receptor beta chains were all read from a single sample in a study of cytomegalovirus exposure and HLA in healthy donors. The PCR had 60 Vbeta and 13 Jbeta primers. Only in-frame clones appear in the TCRdb table, and some are missing; sequencing was by immunoSEQ multiplex PCR. The data hold around 70,000 clones, with around four fifths observed a single time. The source material was PBMCs. The receptors originated from a girl aged 10-17 years in good health and CMV-seropositive.

This clone has only one observation. The chain uses TRBV4-1 and TRBJ1-2; D ambiguous. From germline, CDR1 is MGHRA and CDR2 YSYEKL. The CDR3 loop spans 16 amino acids. Between the trimmed V and J ends, which lost 3 bases and 2 bases, there was a span of 16 bases. The CDR3 region has the DNA TGCGCCAGCAGCCAGTCCGCGTGGAGGGTGAACTATGGCTACACCTTC. Amino acid sequence: CASSQSAWRVNYGYTF.

The chain joins TRBV7-9 to TRBJ1-2, with 9 bases fitting TRBD1. Germline loops: CDR1 SEHNR, CDR2 FQNEAQ (reference sequence). The CDR3 consists of 15 residues. Losses at the gene ends were 5 bases for V and 3 bases for J; bases not matched to a gene: 7. The CDR3 nucleotides read TGTGCCAGCAGCCGACCGGACAGGGGACACTATGGCTACACCTTC. Translated: CASSRPDRGHYGYTF.

This chain uses TRBV28 with TRBJ1-4; D is ambiguous. The CDR3 has 14 residues. From germline, CDR1 is MDHEN and CDR2 SYDVKM. The V end was cut by 6 bases, the J end by 5 bases, with 13 bases between. CDR3 sequence: CASRVLEVNEKLFF. In nucleotides, the CDR3 is TGTGCCAGCAGGGTACTAGAAGTAAATGAAAAACTGTTTTTT.

The V and J genes are TRBV29-1 and TRBJ2-1; 14 bases match TRBD2. Germline loops: CDR1 SQVTM, CDR2 ANQGSEA. The V and J ends lost 6 bases and 6 bases, in that order; junction bases with no gene match: 4. This CDR3 contains 14 residues. CDR3 protein: CSVRGLAGVNEQFF. CDR3 nucleotides: TGCAGCGTACGGGGACTAGCGGGAGTCAATGAGCAGTTCTTC.

The chain uses TRBV29-1 and TRBJ2-2; TRBD1 matches 12 bases. The V gene's germline CDR1 is SQVTM and CDR2 ANQGSEA. Trimming removed 6 bases from V and 4 bases from J; junction bases left unmatched: 9. The length of the CDR3 is 16 residues. The CDR3 DNA reads as TGCAGCGTGGGGGGACAGGGGGCTCTGAGCACCGGGGAGCTGTTTTTT. Residues: CSVGGQGALSTGELFF.

The J gene is TRBJ1-1, the V gene TRBV10-2; 8 bases align to TRBD1. The CDR3 has 14 amino acids. Germline trimming cut 9 bases from V and 7 bases from J; bases unmatched to any gene: 13. CDR1 is WSHSY, CDR2 SAAADI, per germline. Written as DNA, the CDR3 is TGCGCCAGTAGAACTACCGGGACAGGCGGTGAAGCTTTCTTT. It yields the protein CASRTTGTGGEAFF.

V and J are TRBV7-2 and TRBJ2-5, with D tentatively TRBD2 (5 bases). CDR3 length: 14 residues. The V gene's germline CDR1 is SGHTA and CDR2 FQGNSA. Trimming pared 2 bases from V and 5 bases from J, leaving 12 bases between. CDR3 sequence: CASSLRRFGETQYF. DNA for the CDR3: TGTGCCAGCAGCTTAAGGAGGTTTGGCGAGACCCAGTACTTC. The variable domain in full, with the rest retrieved from reference TRBV7-2 and TRBJ2-5, is GAGVSQSPSNKVTEKGKDVELRCDPISGHTALYWYRQSLGQGLEFLIYFQGNSAPDKSGLPSDRFSAERTGGSVSTLTIQRTQQEDSAVYLCASSLRRFGETQYFGPGTRLLVL.

This clone showed up just once. The chain is built from TRBV27 and TRBJ2-7; 9 bases fit TRBD2. The length of the CDR3 is 14 residues. In germline, CDR1 is MNHEY, CDR2 SMNVEV (reference sequence). V shed 2 bases, J shed 6 bases, and the junction held 5 bases outside the gene matches. The CDR3 reads CASSLAGGLGEQYF. For the CDR3, the DNA is TGTGCCAGCAGTTTAGCGGGAGGGCTCGGCGAGCAGTACTTC.

The chain links TRBV9 to TRBJ1-1; the D is unclear. Germline loops: CDR1 SGDLS, CDR2 YYNGEE. The CDR3 runs to 12 residues. Trimming removed 3 bases at V and 0 bases at J, with 3 bases between. CDR3 in DNA: TGTGCCAGCAGCGCTCTGAACACTGAAGCTTTCTTT. It specifies CASSALNTEAFF.

This clone was seen a single time. The chain employs TRBV7-9 and TRBJ1-5; D is ambiguous. The V and J ends lost 5 bases and 8 bases respectively, with 10 bases between them. The CDR3 contains 12 residues. The germline CDR1 and CDR2 sequences are SEHNR and FQNEAQ (reference sequence). The CDR3 region is CASSSQEEPQHF. In DNA, the CDR3 is TGTGCCAGCAGCAGCCAGGAGGAGCCCCAGCATTTT.

This clone was detected only a few times. The rearrangement uses TRBV29-1 and TRBJ2-7; TRBD2 matches 7 bases. The CDR3 length is 13 residues. Germline V gene sequence: CDR1 SQVTM, CDR2 ANQGSEA. J gave up 6 bases and V 4 bases, and 9 bases lay outside the gene matches. CDR3 in DNA: TGCAGCGTTGGGGGGAGCGGGGTAGGCGAGCAGTACTTC. This codes for CSVGGSGVGEQYF.

The chain links TRBV5-1 to TRBJ2-5; no definite D call. The CDR3 consists of 17 residues. Trimming removed 0 bases at V and 1 base at J, with 16 bases between. Germline CDR1 reads SGHRS; CDR2 reads YFSETQ. The CDR3 protein is CASSLVGDSLLQETQYF. The CDR3 region has the DNA TGCGCCAGCAGCTTGGTCGGAGACTCACTCCTCCAAGAGACCCAGTACTTC. Combining the CDR3 with reference TRBV5-1 and TRBJ2-5 gives the whole variable domain KAGVTQTPRYLIKTRGQQVTLSCSPISGHRSVSWYQQTPGQGLQFLFEYFSETQRNKGNFPGRFSGRQFSNSRSEMNVSTLELGDSALYLCASSLVGDSLLQETQYFGPGTRLLVL.

This rearrangement joins TRBV7-6 to TRBJ2-7, with a weak D call TRBD1 (7 bases). V lost 5 bases and J lost 2, with 19 bases in between. Germline V lookup: CDR1 SGHVS, CDR2 FNYEAQ. This CDR3 spans 16 amino acids. The CDR3 reads CASSPAGGRATYEQYF. CDR3 bases: TGTGCCAGCAGCCCAGCAGGGGGGCGTGCCACCTACGAGCAGTACTTC.

The chain joins TRBV30 to TRBJ2-7, with D unclear. Trimming shortened V by 3 bases and J by 3 bases, and 18 bases separated the two germline ends. CDR1 and CDR2 from the germline V gene are GTSNPN and SVGIG (reference sequence). This CDR3 region has 15 residues. CDR3 nucleotides: TGTGCCTGGAGCGATCCTGCGGAAGGCCACTACGAGCAGTACTTC. Translation gives CAWSDPAEGHYEQYF. Drawing the rest from reference TRBV30 and TRBJ2-7, the complete variable domain is SQTIHQWPATLVQPVGSPLSLECTVEGTSNPNLYWYRQAAGRGLQLLFYSVGIGQISSEVPQNLSASRPQDRQFILSSKKLLLSDSGFYLCAWSDPAEGHYEQYFGPGTRLTVT.

This clone was detected once. The J gene is TRBJ2-5, the V gene TRBV6-5; perhaps TRBD1 as D (5 bases). The V end was cut by 4 bases, the J end by 1 base, with 10 bases between. This CDR3 spans 14 amino acids. Looked up from germline, CDR1 is MNHEY and CDR2 is SVGAGI. For the CDR3, the DNA is TGTGCCAGCAGTTGGTCAGGGCTCCAAGAGACCCAGTACTTC. Its translation is CASSWSGLQETQYF.

This chain connects TRBV6-5 to TRBJ2-7, with a tentative D call TRBD2 (6 bases). Germline CDR1 reads MNHEY; CDR2 reads SVGAGI. V was clipped by 8 bases and J by 6 bases, with 14 bases between them. The CDR3 totals 12 residues. CDR3 nucleotide sequence: TGTGCCAGCCGGACACTGGGGGGCGAGCAGTACTTC. It specifies CASRTLGGEQYF.

The chain uses TRBV5-6 and TRBJ2-7; possible D gene TRBD2, 6 bases. This CDR3 spans 16 amino acids. V lost 3 bases and J 3 bases, leaving 19 bases between the germline ends. The germline V gene has CDR1 SGHDT and CDR2 YYEEEE. In DNA, the CDR3 is TGTGCCAGCAGCTCGAGGGGCGGAGGGCCAAGCTACGAGCAGTACTTC. It encodes CASSSRGGGPSYEQYF.

This clone turned up a few times. This chain joins TRBV30 and TRBJ2-1; 9 bases fit TRBD1. Per germline, CDR1 GTSNPN and CDR2 SVGIG (reference sequence). This CDR3 region has 14 residues. V shed 6 bases and J 6 bases; nucleotides not matched to a gene: 9. CDR3 amino acids: CACQLTGQGNEQFF. CDR3 coding DNA: TGTGCCTGCCAACTGACGGGACAGGGCAATGAGCAGTTCTTC.

The rearrangement uses TRBV5-6 and TRBJ2-1; 7 nucleotides agree with TRBD1. The CDR3 is 16 residues long. Germline trimming cut 4 bases from V and 0 bases from J; bases unmatched to any gene: 7. The germline CDR1 and CDR2 sequences are SGHDT and YYEEEE. CDR3 nucleotides: TGTGCCAGCAGCCAACAGGGGCCACTCTCCTACAATGAGCAGTTCTTC. As protein: CASSQQGPLSYNEQFF.

This sequence joins TRBV5-1 and TRBJ2-1; 7 nucleotides match TRBD2. Losses at the gene ends were 4 bases for V and 5 bases for J; bases not matched to a gene: 12. Germline values: CDR1 SGHRS, CDR2 YFSETQ. The CDR3 length is 16 residues. The CDR3 protein is CASSLGGPGGNNEQFF. The CDR3 DNA sequence: TGCGCCAGCAGCCTGGGAGGGCCGGGTGGAAACAATGAGCAGTTCTTC.

CDR3: CASSSEPGQLYEQYF. In DNA form, the CDR3 reads TGTGCCAGCAGCTCCGAGCCGGGACAGCTCTACGAGCAGTACTTC. The V and J genes are TRBV5-4 and TRBJ2-7, with 7 bases lining up with TRBD1. Germline values: CDR1 SGHNT, CDR2 YYREEE (reference sequence). This CDR3 has 15 amino acids. Trimming at V came to 3 bases and at J to 3 bases, leaving 9 bases not matched to a gene.

The chain recombines TRBV28 with TRBJ2-1, with 7 bases that match TRBD1. V shed 8 bases, J shed 4 bases, and the junction held 14 bases outside the gene matches. The germline gives CDR1 MDHEN, CDR2 SYDVKM. This CDR3 has 16 residues. The CDR3 DNA is TGTGCCAGCGATACACCGCGACAGGGTTATTACAATGAGCAGTTCTTC. This encodes CASDTPRQGYYNEQFF.

The V gene is TRBV9, the J gene TRBJ2-3; no reliable D call. Trimming pared 5 bases from V and 2 bases from J, leaving 6 bases between. This CDR3 contains 12 residues. Germline-derived CDR1 and CDR2 are SGDLS and YYNGEE. CDR3: CASSLSTDTQYF. As DNA, the CDR3 is TGTGCCAGCAGTTTATCCACAGATACGCAGTATTTT.

The genes are TRBV6-5 and TRBJ2-5; 12 bases align to TRBD2. Germline V gives CDR1 MNHEY, CDR2 SVGAGI. CDR3 size: 14 residues. Losses at the gene ends were 9 bases for V and 3 bases for J; bases not matched to a gene: 5. This chain's CDR3 is CASGLAGLKETQYF. CDR3 DNA sequence: TGTGCCAGTGGACTAGCGGGGCTTAAAGAGACCCAGTACTTC.

V gene TRBV5-1 combines with J gene TRBJ2-1; 10 nucleotides agree with TRBD2. CDR3 length: 16 amino acids. The junction had 4 bases not matched to a gene; V was cut back by 3 bases and J by 1 base. Germline V gives CDR1 SGHRS, CDR2 YFSETQ. The chain's CDR3 is CASSSGLAPSYNEQFF. The DNA for the CDR3 is TGCGCCAGCAGCTCGGGACTAGCGCCTTCCTACAATGAGCAGTTCTTC.

This clone was seen a single time. The rearrangement uses TRBV7-8 and TRBJ2-7; 7 bases map to TRBD2. The CDR3 is made up of 18 amino acids. V shed 7 bases and J 0 bases; nucleotides not matched to a gene: 18. Looked up from germline, CDR1 is SGHVS and CDR2 is FQNEAQ. The CDR3 region is CASNQRPNRGESSYEQYF. The DNA of the CDR3 is TGTGCCAGCAACCAACGGCCCAATCGGGGGGAGAGCTCCTACGAGCAGTACTTC.

V usage is TRBV28 and J usage is TRBJ2-1; 9 bases fit TRBD2. V was clipped by 4 bases and J by 6 bases; unmatched bases: 7. This CDR3 has 15 amino acids. Germline V gene sequence: CDR1 MDHEN, CDR2 SYDVKM. The CDR3 DNA reads as TGTGCCAGCAGTTATCGCGGGAGGGCCCGCAATGAGCAGTTCTTC. Its translation: CASSYRGRARNEQFF.

This rearrangement joins TRBV5-1 to TRBJ1-1; tentative D call: TRBD1 (6 bases). The CDR3 is 14 amino acids. Germline CDR1 and CDR2: SGHRS and YFSETQ. V was pared by 3 bases and J by 1 base, with 10 bases between. This CDR3 reads CASSSDSQNTEAFF. The DNA of the CDR3 is TGCGCCAGCAGCTCGGACAGTCAGAACACTGAAGCTTTCTTT.

V gene TRBV9 combines with J gene TRBJ2-7; TRBD1 aligns across 7 bases. Trimming cost V 0 bases and J 7 bases; bases outside gene matches: 1. Germline CDR1 SGDLS, CDR2 YYNGEE. The CDR3 loop spans 12 amino acids. The CDR3 DNA follows: TGTGCCAGCAGCGTAGTGGACAGGGAGCAGTACTTC. Translated: CASSVVDREQYF.